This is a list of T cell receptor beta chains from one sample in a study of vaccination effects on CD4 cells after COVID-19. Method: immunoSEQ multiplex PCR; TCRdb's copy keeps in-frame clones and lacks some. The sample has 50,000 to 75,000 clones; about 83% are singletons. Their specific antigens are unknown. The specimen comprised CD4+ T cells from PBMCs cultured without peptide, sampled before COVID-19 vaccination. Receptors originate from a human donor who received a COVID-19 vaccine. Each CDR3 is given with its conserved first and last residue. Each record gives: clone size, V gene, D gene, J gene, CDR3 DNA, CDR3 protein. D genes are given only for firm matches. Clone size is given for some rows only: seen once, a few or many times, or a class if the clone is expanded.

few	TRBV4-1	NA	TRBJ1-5	TGCGCCAGCAGCCAAGCCCCATCAGTGGCCCAGCCCCAGCATTTT	CASSQAPSVAQPQHF
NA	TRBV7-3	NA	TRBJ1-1	TGTGCCAGCAGCATACAGGAGAACACTGAAGCTTTCTTT	CASSIQENTEAFF
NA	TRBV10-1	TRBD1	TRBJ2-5	TGCGCCAGCAGTATGGACAGGGGGGACCAAGAGACCCAGTACTTC	CASSMDRGDQETQYF
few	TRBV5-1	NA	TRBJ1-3	TGCGCCAGCAGCTTGTCGGCAGTCTCTGGAAACACCATATATTTT	CASSLSAVSGNTIYF
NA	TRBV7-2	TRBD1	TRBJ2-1	TGTGCCAGCAGCCCACGGGACAGAAACTACAATGAGCAGTTCTTC	CASSPRDRNYNEQFF
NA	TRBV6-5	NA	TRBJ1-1	TGTGCCAGCAGTTACGACAACATGAACACTGAAGCTTTCTTT	CASSYDNMNTEAFF
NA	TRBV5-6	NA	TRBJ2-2	TGTGCCAGCAGCTTATTGGGTCTACTCCTTTCCACCGGGGAGCTGTTTTTT	CASSLLGLLLSTGELFF
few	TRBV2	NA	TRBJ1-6	TGTGCCAGCAGTTCCCAGGGCAGGAATTCACCCCTCCACTTT	CASSSQGRNSPLHF
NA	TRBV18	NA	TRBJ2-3	TGTGCCAGCTCACCACCGGTTGCAGCTAGCGGCACAGATACGCAGTATTTT	CASSPPVAASGTDTQYF
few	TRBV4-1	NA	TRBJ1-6	TGCGCCAGCAGCCAAGGGAAAGGTAATTCACCCCTCCACTTT	CASSQGKGNSPLHF
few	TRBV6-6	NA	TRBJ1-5	TGTGCCAGCAGTCCCGAAGGTGGGCCCCAGCATTTT	CASSPEGGPQHF
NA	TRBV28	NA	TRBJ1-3	TGTGCCAGCACCGTGAGGACAGCTGGAAACACCATATATTTT	CASTVRTAGNTIYF
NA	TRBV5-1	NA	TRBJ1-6	TGCGCCAGCAGCTTGTTTGGAGTGGATAGCAGATCACCCCTCCACTTT	CASSLFGVDSRSPLHF
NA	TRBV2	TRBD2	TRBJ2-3	TGTGCCAGCAGTGAACTTCGGGAGGGTACGCAGTATTTT	CASSELREGTQYF
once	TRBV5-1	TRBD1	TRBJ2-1	TGCGCCAGCAGCTTTTCTCAGGGGGCTTGGTACAATGAGCAGTTCTTC	CASSFSQGAWYNEQFF
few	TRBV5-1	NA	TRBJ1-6	TGCGCCAGCAGCTTGGCCTATCGTCCCTATTCACCCCTCCACTTT	CASSLAYRPYSPLHF
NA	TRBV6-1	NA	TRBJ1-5	TGTGCCAGCAGTGAGGGCCCTAATCAGCCCCAGCATTTT	CASSEGPNQPQHF
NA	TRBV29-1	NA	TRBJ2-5	TGCAGCGTTGTCAGGGGCCAAGAGACCCAGTACTTC	CSVVRGQETQYF
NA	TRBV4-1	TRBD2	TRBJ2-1	TGCGCCAGCAGCCAAGATCAGCGGGGGGGCCCAAGGGCCTACAATGAGCAGTTCTTC	CASSQDQRGGPRAYNEQFF
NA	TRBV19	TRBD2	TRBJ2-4	TGTGCCAGTAGTCCCTGGGGCCCGACTAGCGGGGGAGACAAAAACATTCAGTACTTC	CASSPWGPTSGGDKNIQYF
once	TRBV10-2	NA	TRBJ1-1	TGCGCCAGCCAGTTCTGGGGGAAGAACACTGAAGCTTTCTTT	CASQFWGKNTEAFF
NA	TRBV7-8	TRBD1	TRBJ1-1	TGTGCCAGCAGCTTTATTACAGGGGAGACTGAAGCTTTCTTT	CASSFITGETEAFF
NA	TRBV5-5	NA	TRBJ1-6	TGTGCCAGCAGCCTTTTCCGACAGAATTCACCCCTCCACTTT	CASSLFRQNSPLHF
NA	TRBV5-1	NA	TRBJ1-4	TGCGCCAGCAGCTTGACGGGAACTAATGAAAAACTGTTTTTT	CASSLTGTNEKLFF
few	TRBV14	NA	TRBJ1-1	TGTGCCAGCAGCCCGATTTGGCAGGACGGTACTGAAGCTTTCTTT	CASSPIWQDGTEAFF
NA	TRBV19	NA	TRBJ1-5	TGTGCCAGTAGTAGGGACACGGGAATTAGAAGCAATCAGCCCCAGCATTTT	CASSRDTGIRSNQPQHF
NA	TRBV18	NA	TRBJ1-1	TGTGCCAGCTCTGCGGGCCTGGGGACTGAAGCTTTCTTT	CASSAGLGTEAFF
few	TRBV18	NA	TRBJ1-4	TGTGCCAGCTCAGGGGCAGGGGAGAAACTGTTTTTT	CASSGAGEKLFF
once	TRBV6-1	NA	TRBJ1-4	TGTGCCAGCAGTGATCAAAGGGGGTCAGAAAAACTGTTTTTT	CASSDQRGSEKLFF
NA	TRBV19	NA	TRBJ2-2	TGTGCCAGTAGACCCCGGACAAAGAACACCAGGGAGCTGTTTTTT	CASRPRTKNTRELFF
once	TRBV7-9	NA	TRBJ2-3	TGTGCCAGCCGGTACGTGGGAGATACGCAGTATTTT	CASRYVGDTQYF
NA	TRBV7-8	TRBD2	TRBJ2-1	TGTGCCAGCAGCTTAGAGACTAGCGGGGGCTATGAGCAGTTCTTC	CASSLETSGGYEQFF
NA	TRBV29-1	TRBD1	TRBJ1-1	TGCAGCGCCTGGTCAGGGGGCACTGAAGCTTTCTTT	CSAWSGGTEAFF
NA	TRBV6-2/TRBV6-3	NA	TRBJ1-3	TGTGCCAGCAGTTACTCGAGCTCGTCGGTGGGGAAGGGAAACACCATATATTTT	CASSYSSSSVGKGNTIYF